This T cell receptor (beta chain) was captured in a study of cytomegalovirus exposure and HLA in healthy donors. Researchers ran the PCR with 60 Vbeta and 13 Jbeta primers. TCRdb's copy holds only in-frame clones and misses some; the assay was immunoSEQ multiplex PCR. The data hold approximately 98,000 clones, with 74% observed a single time. V lost 0 bases and J lost 5; bases outside the gene matches: 13. Germline CDR1 reads SGDLS; CDR2 reads YYNGEE. The CDR3 loop spans 18 amino acids. The specimen was PBMCs. This sequence joins TRBV9 and TRBJ2-5; TRBD2 matches 10 bases. The source is a male donor in good health and CMV-seronegative. The CDR3 bases are TGTGCCAGCAGCGTAGACCCAAGCGGGAGGGTCCGTGGGGAGACCCAGTACTTC. It is translated as CASSVDPSGRVRGETQYF.